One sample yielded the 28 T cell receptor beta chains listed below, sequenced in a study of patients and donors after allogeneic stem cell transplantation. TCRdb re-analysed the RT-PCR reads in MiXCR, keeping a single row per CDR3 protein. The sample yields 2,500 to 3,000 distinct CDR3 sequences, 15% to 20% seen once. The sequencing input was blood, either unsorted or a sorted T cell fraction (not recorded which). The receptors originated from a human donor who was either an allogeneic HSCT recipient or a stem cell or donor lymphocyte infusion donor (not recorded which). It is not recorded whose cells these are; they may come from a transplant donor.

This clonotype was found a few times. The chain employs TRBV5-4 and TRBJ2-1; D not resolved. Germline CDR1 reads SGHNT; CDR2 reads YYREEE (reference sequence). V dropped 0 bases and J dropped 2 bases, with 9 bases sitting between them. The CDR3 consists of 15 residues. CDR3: CASSLGSDAYNEQFF. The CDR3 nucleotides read TGTGCCAGCAGCTTGGGTTCGGACGCCTACAATGAGCAGTTCTTC. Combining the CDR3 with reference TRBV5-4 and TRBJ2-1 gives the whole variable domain ETGVTQSPTHLIKTRGQQVTLRCSSQSGHNTVSWYQQALGQGPQFIFQYYREEENGRGNFPPRFSGLQFPNYSSELNVNALELDDSALYLCASSLGSDAYNEQFFGPGTRLTVL.

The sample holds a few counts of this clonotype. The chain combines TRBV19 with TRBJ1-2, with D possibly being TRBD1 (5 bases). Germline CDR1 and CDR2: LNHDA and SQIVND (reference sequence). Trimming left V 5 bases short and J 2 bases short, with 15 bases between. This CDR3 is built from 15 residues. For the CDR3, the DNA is TGTGCCAGTAGTGAGGGAAGGGGAACCAACTATGGCTACACCTTC. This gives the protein CASSEGRGTNYGYTF.

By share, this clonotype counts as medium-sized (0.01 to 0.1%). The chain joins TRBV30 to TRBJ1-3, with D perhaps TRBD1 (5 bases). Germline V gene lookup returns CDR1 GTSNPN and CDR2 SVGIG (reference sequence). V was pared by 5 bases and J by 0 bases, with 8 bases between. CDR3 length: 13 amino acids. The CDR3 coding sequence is TGTGCCTGGGGTGGGGGCTCTGGAAACACCATATATTTT. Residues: CAWGGGSGNTIYF.

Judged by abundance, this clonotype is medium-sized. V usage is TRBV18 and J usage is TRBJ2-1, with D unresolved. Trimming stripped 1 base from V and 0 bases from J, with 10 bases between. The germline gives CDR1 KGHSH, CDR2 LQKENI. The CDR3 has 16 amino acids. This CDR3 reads CASSPLSSSSYNEQFF. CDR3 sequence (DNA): TGTGCCAGCTCACCACTAAGCTCCAGCTCCTACAATGAGCAGTTCTTC. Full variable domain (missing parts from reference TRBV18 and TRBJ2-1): NAGVMQNPRHLVRRRGQEARLRCSPMKGHSHVYWYRQLPEEGLKFMVYLQKENIIDESGMPKERFSAEFPKEGPSILRIQQVVRGDSAAYFCASSPLSSSSYNEQFFGPGTRLTVL.

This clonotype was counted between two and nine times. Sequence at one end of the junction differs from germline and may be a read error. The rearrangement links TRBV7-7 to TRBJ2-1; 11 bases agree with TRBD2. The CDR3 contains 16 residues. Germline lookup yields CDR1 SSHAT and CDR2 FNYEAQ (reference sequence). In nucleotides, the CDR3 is TGTGCTAGCAGCTTTCTCGGGACTAGCGGAGACAATGAGCAGTTCTTC. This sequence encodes CASSFLGTSGDNEQFF.

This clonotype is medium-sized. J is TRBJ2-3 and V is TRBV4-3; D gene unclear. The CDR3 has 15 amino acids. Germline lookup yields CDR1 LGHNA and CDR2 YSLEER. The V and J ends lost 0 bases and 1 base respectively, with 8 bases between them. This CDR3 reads CASSQDSTGTDTQYF. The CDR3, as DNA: TGCGCCAGCAGCCAAGATTCAACAGGCACAGATACGCAGTATTTT.

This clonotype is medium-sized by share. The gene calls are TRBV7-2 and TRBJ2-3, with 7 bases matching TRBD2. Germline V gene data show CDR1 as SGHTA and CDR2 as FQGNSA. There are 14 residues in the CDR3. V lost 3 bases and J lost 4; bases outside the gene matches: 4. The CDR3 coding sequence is TGTGCCAGCAGCTTGGGAGGGAGCGCAGATACGCAGTATTTT. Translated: CASSLGGSADTQYF.

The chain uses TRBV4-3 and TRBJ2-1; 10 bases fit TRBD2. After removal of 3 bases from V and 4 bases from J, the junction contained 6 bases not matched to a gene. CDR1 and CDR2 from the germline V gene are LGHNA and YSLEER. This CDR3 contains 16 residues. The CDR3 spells CASSHRTSGQYNEQFF. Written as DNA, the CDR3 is TGCGCCAGCAGCCACCGGACTAGCGGCCAATACAATGAGCAGTTCTTC.

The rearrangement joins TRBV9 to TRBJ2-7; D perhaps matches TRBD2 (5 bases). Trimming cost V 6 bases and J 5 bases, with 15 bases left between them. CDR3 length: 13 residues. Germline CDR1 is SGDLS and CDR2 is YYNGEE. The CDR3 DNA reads TGTGCCAGCAACCTGGACTCGTCTCACGAGCAGTACTTC. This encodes CASNLDSSHEQYF.

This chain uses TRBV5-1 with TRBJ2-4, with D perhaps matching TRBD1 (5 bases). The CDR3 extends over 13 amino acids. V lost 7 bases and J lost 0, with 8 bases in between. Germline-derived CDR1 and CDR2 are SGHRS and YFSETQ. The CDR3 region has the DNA TGCGCCAGCTCGACAGTAGCCAAAAACATTCAGTACTTC. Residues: CASSTVAKNIQYF.

The CDR3 DNA reads TGCGCCAGCAGCTTGAGAGGGATAAACACAGATACGCAGTATTTT. This encodes CASSLRGINTDTQYF. The chain uses TRBV5-1 and TRBJ2-3, with D possibly matching TRBD2 (5 bases). Trimming took 1 base from V and 2 from J, leaving 11 bases between them. This CDR3 contains 15 residues. The germline CDR1 and CDR2 sequences are SGHRS and YFSETQ.

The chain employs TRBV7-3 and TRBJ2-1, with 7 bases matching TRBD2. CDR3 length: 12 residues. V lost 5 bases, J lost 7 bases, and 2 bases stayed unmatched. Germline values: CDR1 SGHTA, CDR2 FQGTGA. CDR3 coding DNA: TGTGCCAGCAGCATTAGCGGGAATGAGCAGTTCTTC. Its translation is CASSISGNEQFF.

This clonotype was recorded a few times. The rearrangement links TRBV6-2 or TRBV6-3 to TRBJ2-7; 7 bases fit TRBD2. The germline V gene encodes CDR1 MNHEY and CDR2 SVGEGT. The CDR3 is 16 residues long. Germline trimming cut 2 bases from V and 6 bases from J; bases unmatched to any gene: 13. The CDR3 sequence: CASSYTEPTSPIEQYF. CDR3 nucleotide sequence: TGTGCCAGCAGTTACACCGAACCGACTAGCCCAATCGAGCAGTACTTC.

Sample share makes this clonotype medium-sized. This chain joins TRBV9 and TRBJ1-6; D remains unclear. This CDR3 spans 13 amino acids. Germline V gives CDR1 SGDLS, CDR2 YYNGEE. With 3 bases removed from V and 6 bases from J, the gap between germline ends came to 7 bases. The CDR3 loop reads CASSEVGNSPLHF. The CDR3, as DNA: TGTGCCAGCAGCGAAGTCGGTAATTCACCCCTCCACTTT. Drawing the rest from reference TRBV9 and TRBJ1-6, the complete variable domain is DSGVTQTPKHLITATGQRVTLRCSPRSGDLSVYWYQQSLDQGLQFLIQYYNGEERAKGNILERFSAQQFPDLHSELNLSSLELGDSALYFCASSEVGNSPLHFGNGTRLTVT.

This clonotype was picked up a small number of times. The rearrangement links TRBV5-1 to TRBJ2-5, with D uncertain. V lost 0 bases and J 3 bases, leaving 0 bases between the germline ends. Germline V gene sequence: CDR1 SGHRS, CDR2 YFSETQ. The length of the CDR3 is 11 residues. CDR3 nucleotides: TGCGCCAGCAGCTTGGAAGAGACCCAGTACTTC. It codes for CASSLEETQYF. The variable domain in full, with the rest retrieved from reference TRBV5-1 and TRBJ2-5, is KAGVTQTPRYLIKTRGQQVTLSCSPISGHRSVSWYQQTPGQGLQFLFEYFSETQRNKGNFPGRFSGRQFSNSRSEMNVSTLELGDSALYLCASSLEETQYFGPGTRLLVL.

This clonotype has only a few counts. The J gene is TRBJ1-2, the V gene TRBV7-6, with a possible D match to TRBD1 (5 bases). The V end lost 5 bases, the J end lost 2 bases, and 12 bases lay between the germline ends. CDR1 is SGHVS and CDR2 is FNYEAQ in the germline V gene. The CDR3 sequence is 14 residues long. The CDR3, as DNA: TGTGCCAGCAGCCCTGAATGGGGGAACTATGGCTACACCTTC. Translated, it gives CASSPEWGNYGYTF.

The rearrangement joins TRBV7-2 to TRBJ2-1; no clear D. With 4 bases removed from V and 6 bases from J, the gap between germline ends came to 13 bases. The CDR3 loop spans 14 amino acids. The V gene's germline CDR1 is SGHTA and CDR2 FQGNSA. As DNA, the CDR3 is TGTGCCAGCAGCTCAAATCGGCTCCTCAATGAGCAGTTCTTC. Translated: CASSSNRLLNEQFF. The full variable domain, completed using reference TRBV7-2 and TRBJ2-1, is GAGVSQSPSNKVTEKGKDVELRCDPISGHTALYWYRQSLGQGLEFLIYFQGNSAPDKSGLPSDRFSAERTGGSVSTLTIQRTQQEDSAVYLCASSSNRLLNEQFFGPGTRLTVL.

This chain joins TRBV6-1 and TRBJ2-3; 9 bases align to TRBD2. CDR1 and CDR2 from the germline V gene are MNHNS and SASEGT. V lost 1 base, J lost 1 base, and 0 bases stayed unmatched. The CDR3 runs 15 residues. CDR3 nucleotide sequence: TGTGCCAGCAGTGAAGGGACTAGCGGCACAGATACGCAGTATTTT. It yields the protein CASSEGTSGTDTQYF.

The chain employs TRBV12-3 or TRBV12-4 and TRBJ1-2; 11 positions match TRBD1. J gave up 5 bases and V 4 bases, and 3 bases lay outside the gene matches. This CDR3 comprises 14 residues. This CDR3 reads CASSSDRGRYGYTF. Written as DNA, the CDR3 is TGTGCCAGCAGTTCGGACAGGGGGCGTTATGGCTACACCTTC.

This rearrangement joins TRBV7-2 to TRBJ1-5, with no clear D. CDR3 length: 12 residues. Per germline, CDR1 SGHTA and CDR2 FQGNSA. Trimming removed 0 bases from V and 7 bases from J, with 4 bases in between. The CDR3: CASSLANQPQHF. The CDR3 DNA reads TGTGCCAGCAGCTTAGCAAACCAGCCCCAGCATTTT.

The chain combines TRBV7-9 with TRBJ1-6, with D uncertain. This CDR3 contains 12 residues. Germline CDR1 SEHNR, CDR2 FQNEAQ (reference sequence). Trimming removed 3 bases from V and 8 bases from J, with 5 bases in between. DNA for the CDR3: TGTGCCAGCAGCTTGGGTGATTCACCCCTCCACTTT. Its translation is CASSLGDSPLHF.

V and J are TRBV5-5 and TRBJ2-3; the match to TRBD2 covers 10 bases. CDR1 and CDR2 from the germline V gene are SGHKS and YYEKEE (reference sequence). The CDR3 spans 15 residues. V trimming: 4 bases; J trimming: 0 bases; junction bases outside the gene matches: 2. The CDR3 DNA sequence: TGTGCCAGCAGCAAACTAGCGGGGAGCACAGATACGCAGTATTTT. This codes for CASSKLAGSTDTQYF. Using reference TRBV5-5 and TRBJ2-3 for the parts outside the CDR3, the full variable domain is DAGVTQSPTHLIKTRGQQVTLRCSPISGHKSVSWYQQVLGQGPQFIFQYYEKEERGRGNFPDRFSARQFPNYSSELNVNALLLGDSALYLCASSKLAGSTDTQYFGPGTRLTVL.

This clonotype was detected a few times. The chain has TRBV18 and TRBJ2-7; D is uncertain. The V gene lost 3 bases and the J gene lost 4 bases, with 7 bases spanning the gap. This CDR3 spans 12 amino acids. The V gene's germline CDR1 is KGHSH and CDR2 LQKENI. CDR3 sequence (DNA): TGTGCCAGCTCACCCCGGTGGTACGAGCAGTACTTC. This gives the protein CASSPRWYEQYF.

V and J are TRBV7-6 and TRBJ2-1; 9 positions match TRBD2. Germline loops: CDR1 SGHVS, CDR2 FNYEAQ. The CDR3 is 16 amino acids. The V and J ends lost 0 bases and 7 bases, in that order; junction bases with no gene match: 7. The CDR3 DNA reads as TGTGCCAGCAGCTTAGCAAGCGCGGGAGGGTTGAATGAGCAGTTCTTC. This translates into CASSLASAGGLNEQFF.

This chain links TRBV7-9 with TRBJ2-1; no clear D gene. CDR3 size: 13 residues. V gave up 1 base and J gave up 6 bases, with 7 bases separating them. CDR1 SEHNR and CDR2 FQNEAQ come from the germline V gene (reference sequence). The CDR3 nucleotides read TGTGCCAGCAGCTTAGTGTCGGTCAATGAGCAGTTCTTC. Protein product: CASSLVSVNEQFF.

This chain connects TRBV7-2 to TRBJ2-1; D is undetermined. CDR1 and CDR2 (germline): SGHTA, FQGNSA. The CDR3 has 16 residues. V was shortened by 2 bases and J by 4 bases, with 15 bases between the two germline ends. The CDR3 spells CASSLRQIAGYNEQFF. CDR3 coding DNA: TGTGCCAGCAGCTTAAGGCAGATAGCCGGGTACAATGAGCAGTTCTTC.

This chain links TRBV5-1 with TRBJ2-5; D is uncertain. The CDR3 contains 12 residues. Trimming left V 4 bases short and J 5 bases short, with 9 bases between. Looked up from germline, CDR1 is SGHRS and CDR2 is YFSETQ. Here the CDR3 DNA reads TGCGCCAGCAGCAAGGACGGGGAGACCCAGTACTTC. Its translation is CASSKDGETQYF.

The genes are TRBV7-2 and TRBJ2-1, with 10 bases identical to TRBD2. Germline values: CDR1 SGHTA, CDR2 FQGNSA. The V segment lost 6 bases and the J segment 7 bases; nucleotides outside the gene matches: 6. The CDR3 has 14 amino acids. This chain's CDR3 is CASRGAGGGNEQFF. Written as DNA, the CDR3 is TGTGCCAGCAGAGGAGCGGGAGGGGGAAATGAGCAGTTCTTC.